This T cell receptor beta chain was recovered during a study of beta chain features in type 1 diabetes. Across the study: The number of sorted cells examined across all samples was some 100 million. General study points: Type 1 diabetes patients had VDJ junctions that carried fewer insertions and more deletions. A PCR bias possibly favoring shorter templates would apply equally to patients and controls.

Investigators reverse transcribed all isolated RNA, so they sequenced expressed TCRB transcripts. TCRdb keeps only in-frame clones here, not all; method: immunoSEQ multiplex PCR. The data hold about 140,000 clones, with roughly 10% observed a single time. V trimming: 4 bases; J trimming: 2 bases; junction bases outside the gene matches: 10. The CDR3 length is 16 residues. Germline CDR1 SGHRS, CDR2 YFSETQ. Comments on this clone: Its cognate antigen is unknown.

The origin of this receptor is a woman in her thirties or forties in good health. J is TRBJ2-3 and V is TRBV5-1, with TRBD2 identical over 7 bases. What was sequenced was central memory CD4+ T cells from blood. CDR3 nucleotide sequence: TGCGCCAGCAGCGGGGGACTACGTGTCCTCACAGATACGCAGTATTTT. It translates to CASSGGLRVLTDTQYF.